Below are 32 T cell receptor beta chains sequenced from a single sample in a study of T cell repertoires in cytomegalovirus infection. MiXCR, applied by TCRdb to the reads, yields one record per CDR3 protein. Here the sample spans 450,000 to 650,000 distinct CDR3 sequences, about 39% being singletons. These receptors are not linked to any known antigen. This material consisted of cultured PBMCs, taken from culture after CMV antigen stimulation. All receptors derive from a human donor in good health (CMV status not recorded). Some clones in this sample may be carry-over from other donors' samples.

This clonotype has only a few counts. The rearrangement links TRBV20-1 to TRBJ2-5; D unclear. There are 15 residues in the CDR3. Germline CDR1 and CDR2: DFQATT and SNEGSKA (reference sequence). Trimming pared 2 bases from V and 5 bases from J, leaving 18 bases between. The CDR3 region is CSARPLMGRSETQYF. CDR3 nucleotides: TGCAGTGCTAGACCCTTAATGGGCAGGTCGGAGACCCAGTACTTC.

This clonotype was detected once. The chain carries TRBV7-7 and TRBJ2-1; D is perhaps TRBD1 (5 bases). Trimming left V 2 bases short and J 5 bases short, with 7 bases between. This CDR3 has 13 residues. CDR1 and CDR2 (germline): SSHAT, FNYEAQ (reference sequence). The CDR3 region has the DNA TGTGCCAGCAGCTTATGGACACACAATGAGCAGTTCTTC. It encodes CASSLWTHNEQFF. Filled out from reference TRBV7-7 and TRBJ2-1, the complete variable domain reads GAGVSQSPRYKVTKRGQDVTLRCDPISSHATLYWYQQALGQGPEFLTYFNYEAQPDKSGLPSDRFSAERPEGSISTLTIQRTEQRDSAMYRCASSLWTHNEQFFGPGTRLTVL.

This chain uses TRBV7-2 with TRBJ1-2; D gene unclear. Germline CDR1 is SGHTA and CDR2 is FQGNSA. The CDR3 runs to 14 residues. V was pared by 0 bases and J by 2 bases, with 7 bases between. The CDR3 sequence: CASSLAPRNYGYTF. CDR3 DNA: TGTGCCAGCAGCTTAGCGCCACGGAACTATGGCTACACCTTC.

The rearrangement uses TRBV4-3 and TRBJ2-7, with a possible D match to TRBD1 (5 bases). V gave up 1 base and J gave up 4 bases, with 14 bases separating them. Germline values: CDR1 LGHNA, CDR2 YSLEER. This CDR3 is built from 15 residues. The CDR3 DNA reads as TGCGCCAGCAGCCAAGTCAGGGATTCTATGTACGAGCAGTACTTC. This sequence encodes CASSQVRDSMYEQYF.

As for this clonotype: Its ends do not fully match the called genes, so a read error is possible. The chain links TRBV7-2 to TRBJ1-6; D not resolved. CDR3 length equals 12 residues. Germline CDR1 SGHTA, CDR2 FQGNSA. CDR3 in amino acids: CASSLGFSPLQF. As DNA, the CDR3 is TGTGCCAGCAGCCTCGGTTTTTCACCCCTCCAGTTT. The full variable domain, completed using reference TRBV7-2 and TRBJ1-6, is GAGVSQSPSNKVTEKGKDVELRCDPISGHTALYWYRQSLGQGLEFLIYFQGNSAPDKSGLPSDRFSAERTGGSVSTLTIQRTQQEDSAVYLCASSLGFSPLQFGNGTRLTVT.

This clonotype was seen a handful of times. The chain carries TRBV6-6 and TRBJ1-1; TRBD1 might be the D (5 bases). CDR1 MNHNY and CDR2 SVGAGI come from the germline V gene (reference sequence). The CDR3 has 15 amino acids. V was trimmed by 5 bases and J by 0 bases, leaving 13 bases between them. DNA for the CDR3: TGTGCCAGCAGTCCCCCGGGCAGGGTGAACACTGAAGCTTTCTTT. Amino acids: CASSPPGRVNTEAFF.

V and J are TRBV7-2 and TRBJ2-7, with 9 bases that match TRBD1. Germline CDR1 SGHTA, CDR2 FQGNSA. CDR3 size: 16 residues. V lost 1 base, J lost 2 bases, and 6 bases stayed unmatched. The CDR3 bases are TGTGCCAGCAGCTTAGGGCCGGGACAGGGAACCTACGAGCAGTACTTC. The encoded protein is CASSLGPGQGTYEQYF.

This chain connects TRBV5-1 to TRBJ2-1; 15 bases fit TRBD2. V dropped 4 bases and J dropped 6; count of bases not matched to a gene: 5. Germline V gene lookup returns CDR1 SGHRS and CDR2 YFSETQ. The CDR3 is 16 residues long. The CDR3 spells CASSPGLAGGLNEQFF. Written as DNA, the CDR3 is TGCGCCAGCAGCCCGGGACTAGCGGGAGGTCTCAATGAGCAGTTCTTC.

This chain connects TRBV10-2 to TRBJ2-7; TRBD1 agrees at 12 bases. The germline V gene encodes CDR1 WSHSY and CDR2 SAAADI. This CDR3 has 14 residues. The V and J ends lost 4 bases and 7 bases, in that order; junction bases with no gene match: 5. CDR3 sequence (DNA): TGCGCCAGCAGTGGGGGACAGGGGGCGGATGAGCAGTACTTC. This translates into CASSGGQGADEQYF.

V and J are TRBV7-3 and TRBJ2-2; TRBD1 might be the D (6 bases). The V end lost 7 bases, the J end lost 5 bases, and 17 bases lay between the germline ends. CDR3 length: 15 residues. CDR1 is SGHTA and CDR2 is FQGTGA in the germline V gene. The chain's CDR3 is CASNPQRGWTGELFF. The DNA for the CDR3 is TGTGCCAGCAACCCCCAGAGGGGGTGGACCGGGGAGCTGTTTTTT.

This clonotype was counted a few times. The CDR3 loop reads CASSVTSLQQFF. CDR3 nucleotides: TGTGCCAGCAGCGTAACTAGTCTTCAGCAGTTCTTC. The rearrangement links TRBV7-2 to TRBJ2-1; D might be TRBD2 (5 bases). Germline CDR1 SGHTA, CDR2 FQGNSA. The V gene lost 5 bases and the J gene lost 11 bases, with 13 bases spanning the gap. There are 12 residues in the CDR3.

This clonotype was counted many times. This rearrangement joins TRBV7-2 to TRBJ1-5; D is ambiguous. This CDR3 contains 15 residues. Per the germline V gene, CDR1 is SGHTA and CDR2 is FQGNSA. Trimming removed 1 base from V and 3 bases from J, with 10 bases in between. In DNA, the CDR3 is TGTGCCAGCAGCTTAGGAGGGAACAACAATCAGCCCCAGCATTTT. Amino acids: CASSLGGNNNQPQHF.

This chain uses TRBV6-2 or TRBV6-3 with TRBJ2-1; 10 bases line up with TRBD2. Germline assignment: CDR1 MNHEY and CDR2 SVGEGT. After removal of 5 bases from V and 3 bases from J, the junction contained 10 bases not matched to a gene. This CDR3 has 17 residues. The CDR3 DNA sequence: TGTGCCAGCAGTCCTTGGACTAGCGGTAAATTCTACAATGAGCAGTTCTTC. This gives the protein CASSPWTSGKFYNEQFF.

The rearrangement links TRBV5-1 to TRBJ2-3; D gene uncertain. Germline V gives CDR1 SGHRS, CDR2 YFSETQ. The CDR3 is 13 amino acids. V was pared by 0 bases and J by 4 bases, with 6 bases between. The CDR3 region is CASSLDTADTQYF. In nucleotides, the CDR3 is TGCGCCAGCAGCTTGGACACCGCAGATACGCAGTATTTT.

This clonotype was picked up a small number of times. The gene calls are TRBV7-2 and TRBJ2-4; D gene uncertain. The CDR3 contains 13 residues. V was clipped by 2 bases and J by 9 bases, with 11 bases between them. Looked up from germline, CDR1 is SGHTA and CDR2 is FQGNSA. In DNA form, the CDR3 reads TGTGCCAGCAGCTTAATCTCGGCGGCCATTCAGTACTTC. The encoded protein is CASSLISAAIQYF.

The genes are TRBV7-9 and TRBJ1-4, with a possible D match to TRBD1 (5 bases). V was cut by 6 bases and J by 0 bases, with 11 bases left in between. Germline V CDR1 and CDR2: SEHNR, FQNEAQ (reference sequence). This CDR3 is 15 amino acids long. CDR3 sequence reads: CASRGTPATNEKLFF. Written as DNA, the CDR3 is TGTGCCAGCAGAGGGACCCCTGCAACTAATGAAAAACTGTTTTTT. The full variable domain, rest sourced from reference TRBV7-9 and TRBJ1-4, is DTGVSQNPRHKITKRGQNVTFRCDPISEHNRLYWYRQTLGQGPEFLTYFQNEAQLEKSRLLSDRFSAERPKGSFSTLEIQRTEQGDSAMYLCASRGTPATNEKLFFGSGTQLSVL.

Only a few counts were recorded for this clonotype. The chain uses TRBV7-6 and TRBJ1-5; no definite D call. The CDR3 contains 16 residues. Germline lookup yields CDR1 SGHVS and CDR2 FNYEAQ. V was cut by 3 bases and J by 0 bases, with 12 bases left in between. CDR3 nucleotides: TGTGCCAGCAGCTTGACGGGGTCAGATAGCAATCAGCCCCAGCATTTT. Its protein product is CASSLTGSDSNQPQHF.

This clonotype was recorded once. CDR3: CASSLSFNMNTEAFF. DNA of the CDR3: TGTGCCAGCAGCTTATCATTTAACATGAACACTGAAGCTTTCTTT. This chain connects TRBV5-5 to TRBJ1-1; no definite D call. The CDR3 contains 15 residues. Trimming stripped 2 bases from V and 0 bases from J, with 11 bases between. Germline loops: CDR1 SGHKS, CDR2 YYEKEE (reference sequence).

The chain links TRBV3-1 to TRBJ2-1; no definite D call. The germline gives CDR1 LGHDT, CDR2 YNNKEL (reference sequence). Trimming took off 3 bases at V and 8 bases at J, with 14 bases between the two ends. CDR3 length equals 14 residues. Written as DNA, the CDR3 is TGTGCCAGCAGCCAGGGGATCGGACGCGATGAGCAGTTCTTC. Protein sequence: CASSQGIGRDEQFF.

This clonotype turned up a few times. The V call is TRBV11-2, the J call TRBJ2-1, with TRBD2 matching over 8 bases. With 5 bases clipped from V and 8 bases from J, the junction kept 11 bases outside the gene matches. The CDR3 contains 15 residues. Germline CDR1 SGHAT, CDR2 FQNNGV. This CDR3 reads CASSPAGLGLDEQFF. The CDR3 nucleotides read TGTGCCAGCAGCCCCGCGGGACTAGGATTGGATGAGCAGTTCTTC.

J is TRBJ2-2 and V is TRBV19; no firm D call. The length of the CDR3 is 13 residues. Germline-derived CDR1 and CDR2 are LNHDA and SQIVND (reference sequence). The ends were cut back, 4 bases at V and 5 bases at J, with 8 bases in the middle. CDR3: CASSKGVTGELFF. CDR3 DNA sequence: TGTGCCAGTAGTAAGGGTGTGACCGGGGAGCTGTTTTTT.

This clonotype has just one count. V and J are TRBV6-2 or TRBV6-3 and TRBJ2-1; TRBD1 matches at 10 bases. Trimming cost V 6 bases and J 6 bases; bases outside gene matches: 8. Per germline, CDR1 MNHEY and CDR2 SVGEGT. The CDR3 covers 15 residues. This CDR3 is CASRVGTGARNEQFF. CDR3 DNA: TGTGCCAGCAGAGTCGGGACAGGGGCACGCAATGAGCAGTTCTTC.

This chain connects TRBV11-2 to TRBJ1-1; the D gene is possibly TRBD1 (5 bases). Deletions cut 2 bases from V and 2 bases from J, with 21 bases between. The germline V gene encodes CDR1 SGHAT and CDR2 FQNNGV. The CDR3 sequence is 18 residues long. CDR3 amino acids: CASSLFRQGWTLNTEAFF. In DNA, the CDR3 is TGTGCCAGCAGCTTATTTAGGCAGGGCTGGACCCTTAACACTGAAGCTTTCTTT.

This clonotype was seen many times. This chain links TRBV7-2 with TRBJ2-3; 8 positions agree with TRBD2. With V trimmed by 2 bases and J by 3 bases, 10 bases remained unmatched. The CDR3 has 17 amino acids. The germline V gene has CDR1 SGHTA and CDR2 FQGNSA. CDR3 in amino acids: CASSLIGGRTSTDTQYF. CDR3 nucleotides: TGTGCCAGCAGCTTAATCGGCGGGAGGACGTCGACAGATACGCAGTATTTT. Looking up the rest from reference TRBV7-2 and TRBJ2-3 gives the full variable domain: GAGVSQSPSNKVTEKGKDVELRCDPISGHTALYWYRQSLGQGLEFLIYFQGNSAPDKSGLPSDRFSAERTGGSVSTLTIQRTQQEDSAVYLCASSLIGGRTSTDTQYFGPGTRLTVL.

The chain carries TRBV7-9 and TRBJ2-1; the match to TRBD2 covers 11 bases. The CDR3 contains 18 residues. Per germline, CDR1 SEHNR and CDR2 FQNEAQ (reference sequence). With 4 bases clipped from V and 6 bases from J, the junction kept 14 bases outside the gene matches. CDR3 amino acids: CASSSPRASGRFLNEQFF. In nucleotides, the CDR3 is TGTGCCAGCAGCTCTCCTAGGGCTAGCGGGAGGTTCCTCAATGAGCAGTTCTTC.

This clonotype was observed a handful of times. This chain links TRBV5-1 with TRBJ2-1, with D uncertain. The germline V and J ends were trimmed by 0 bases and 3 bases, with 7 bases remaining between them. The CDR3 has 14 amino acids. The germline V gene encodes CDR1 SGHRS and CDR2 YFSETQ. The CDR3 here is CASSLGVNYNEQFF. The CDR3 DNA follows: TGCGCCAGCAGCTTGGGGGTGAACTACAATGAGCAGTTCTTC.

This clonotype was seen a few times. The rearrangement joins TRBV6-5 to TRBJ2-3; 9 bases align to TRBD1. The V and J ends lost 7 bases and 3 bases, in that order; junction bases with no gene match: 8. Germline values: CDR1 MNHEY, CDR2 SVGAGI. This CDR3 has 15 residues. The CDR3: CASKQSGTGTDTQYF. CDR3 nucleotide sequence: TGTGCCAGCAAGCAGTCCGGGACAGGGACAGATACGCAGTATTTT.

The rearrangement joins TRBV20-1 to TRBJ2-3; 8 bases align to TRBD2. The CDR3 has 15 amino acids. V was pared by 6 bases and J by 4 bases, with 12 bases of the junction left unmatched. The V gene's germline CDR1 is DFQATT and CDR2 SNEGSKA (reference sequence). The CDR3 region is CSATGVGRASDTQYF. The DNA for the CDR3 is TGCAGTGCCACTGGTGTCGGGAGGGCATCAGATACGCAGTATTTT.

The chain is built from TRBV2 and TRBJ2-3, with D uncertain. Per the germline V gene, CDR1 is SNHLY and CDR2 is FYNNEI. The CDR3 is 14 residues long. The V end lost 7 bases, the J end lost 2 bases, and 13 bases lay between the germline ends. As DNA, the CDR3 is TGTGCCAGCACCCGCGACGGCAACACAGATACGCAGTATTTT. Protein sequence: CASTRDGNTDTQYF.

The chain combines TRBV7-8 with TRBJ1-2, with D possibly TRBD1 on 6 matching bases. From germline, CDR1 is SGHVS and CDR2 FQNEAQ. V was clipped by 1 base and J by 4 bases, with 16 bases between them. This CDR3 spans 16 amino acids. In DNA form, the CDR3 reads TGTGCCAGCAGCTTAGGGTCAGGGGTGGGCCCCTATGGCTACACCTTC. It specifies CASSLGSGVGPYGYTF.

The table lists this clonotype with a few counts. The V and J genes are TRBV20-1 and TRBJ2-3; 11 bases match TRBD2. The CDR3 sequence is 18 residues long. V lost 3 bases and J lost 0; bases outside the gene matches: 11. CDR1 is DFQATT, CDR2 SNEGSKA, per germline (reference sequence). In DNA, the CDR3 is TGCAGTGCTAGTGTAGGGACTAGCGGAACCTATAGCACAGATACGCAGTATTTT. Encoded protein: CSASVGTSGTYSTDTQYF.

The rearrangement joins TRBV27 to TRBJ1-2; the D gene is possibly TRBD1 (6 bases). V was trimmed by 0 bases and J by 3 bases, leaving 14 bases between them. CDR1 and CDR2 from the germline V gene are MNHEY and SMNVEV (reference sequence). CDR3 length: 16 residues. This chain's CDR3 is CASSLSGGGVYYGYTF. CDR3 nucleotides: TGTGCCAGCAGTTTATCGGGAGGGGGGGTTTACTATGGCTACACCTTC.